These T cell receptor beta chains were read from a single sample in a study of cytomegalovirus exposure and HLA in healthy donors. Repertoires were generated with immunoSEQ multiplex PCR, while TCRdb's copy carries only in-frame clones and drops some. The sample records around 150,000 clones, about 80% being singletons. Sequenced input: PBMCs. These receptors all come from a man aged 25 to 40 in good health and CMV-seronegative. Each CDR3 is given with its conserved first and last residue. Where a row states a size, it is once, few, many or the class of an expanded clone; other rows omit it.

>once|TRBJ2-7|TRBV13
CASSFGTAEQYF
>-|TRBJ2-7|TRBV7-6
CASSLGGTSGYEQYF
>once|TRBJ2-1|TRBV7-9
CASSPTSGSYNEQFF
>-|TRBJ1-1|TRBV19
CATRDRNTEAFF
>-|TRBJ1-2|TRBV5-4
CASRAGGSYGYTF
>once|TRBJ1-2|TRBV5-6
CASSITGDYGYTF
>-|TRBJ2-2|TRBV7-9
CASSLAAGLNTGELFF
>-|TRBJ2-3|TRBV19
CASSDRQPDTQYF
>-|TRBJ2-2|TRBV19
CASPKGLAGWGISTGELFF
>-|TRBJ1-3|TRBV7-8
CATSRDISGNTIYF
>few|TRBJ2-3|TRBV4-2
CASRRTSRSTDTQYF
>few|TRBJ1-2|TRBV5-1
CASSFQGGYTF
>-|TRBJ1-5|TRBV7-2
CASRDRTNQPQHF
>-|TRBJ2-7|TRBV28
CASSPQGAYDEQYF
>-|TRBJ2-5|TRBV21-1
CASSIAGGLQETQYF
>-|TRBJ2-3|TRBV28
CASSLRDRGDTQYF
>-|TRBJ2-1|TRBV18
CASSPGLAGVEQFF
>-|TRBJ2-1|TRBV10-3
CAISEGGSLYNEQFF
>-|TRBJ2-7|TRBV5-1
CASSTSGAGVDEQYF
>-|TRBJ2-3|TRBV27
CASSDDTSGMFGDTQYF